Listed here are 2 T cell receptor beta chains from one sample, sequenced in a study of blood T cell repertoires in COVID-19. The method was immunoSEQ multiplex PCR; TCRdb's version includes in-frame clones alone and lacks a portion of them. The repertoire holds some 19,000 clones, with approximately 86% as singletons. The sample comprised peripheral blood. The source of these receptors is a man in his 70s with acute or convalescent COVID-19.

In this sample, this clone turned up once. The chain employs TRBV27 and TRBJ2-3; maybe TRBD2 (5 bases). CDR3 length: 13 amino acids. Germline values: CDR1 MNHEY, CDR2 SMNVEV (reference sequence). Trimming removed 5 bases from V and 5 bases from J, with 11 bases in between. CDR3 sequence reads: CASSPSRGDTQYF. The CDR3 DNA reads TGTGCCAGCAGTCCATCCCGGGGAGATACGCAGTATTTT.

In this sample, this clone is medium-sized (0.01 to 0.1%). This chain joins TRBV7-9 and TRBJ2-7; 10 nucleotides agree with TRBD2. The CDR3 sequence is 15 residues long. Germline V lookup: CDR1 SEHNR, CDR2 FQNEAQ (reference sequence). The V segment lost 0 bases and the J segment 3 bases; nucleotides outside the gene matches: 2. This CDR3 reads CASSLAVAGGYEQYF. For the CDR3, the DNA is TGTGCCAGCAGCTTAGCGGTAGCGGGAGGCTACGAGCAGTACTTC.